This entry features one T cell receptor beta chain sequence. The ends were cut back, 5 bases at V and 2 bases at J, with 20 bases in the middle. The CDR3 totals 16 residues. Germline V gene lookup returns CDR1 SGHRS and CDR2 YFSETQ. The data were obtained in a study of blood T cell repertoires in COVID-19. Study at large: The United States, Italy and Spain provided the acute and convalescent COVID-19 samples. T cells, B-cell-depleted T cells, or PBMCs supplied cDNA or gDNA.

As handled by the study authors: Scientists estimated how many nucleated cells there were by amplifying reference gene primers. The table came from immunoSEQ multiplex PCR; TCRdb's copy has only in-frame clones and leaves some out. V, J and clone size are taken as reported in that table, and D and trimming were inferred from the DNA itself. The table records hundreds of thousands of clones, 86% of them present only once. J is TRBJ2-7 and V is TRBV5-1; D may be TRBD2 (5 bases). The sequence was collected from a woman aged 25-40 years with active or convalescent COVID-19. Sequences were obtained from peripheral blood. The CDR3 sequence is CASSSGPSMEAYEQYF. CDR3 in DNA: TGCGCCAGCAGTTCCGGGCCCTCCATGGAGGCCTACGAGCAGTACTTC.